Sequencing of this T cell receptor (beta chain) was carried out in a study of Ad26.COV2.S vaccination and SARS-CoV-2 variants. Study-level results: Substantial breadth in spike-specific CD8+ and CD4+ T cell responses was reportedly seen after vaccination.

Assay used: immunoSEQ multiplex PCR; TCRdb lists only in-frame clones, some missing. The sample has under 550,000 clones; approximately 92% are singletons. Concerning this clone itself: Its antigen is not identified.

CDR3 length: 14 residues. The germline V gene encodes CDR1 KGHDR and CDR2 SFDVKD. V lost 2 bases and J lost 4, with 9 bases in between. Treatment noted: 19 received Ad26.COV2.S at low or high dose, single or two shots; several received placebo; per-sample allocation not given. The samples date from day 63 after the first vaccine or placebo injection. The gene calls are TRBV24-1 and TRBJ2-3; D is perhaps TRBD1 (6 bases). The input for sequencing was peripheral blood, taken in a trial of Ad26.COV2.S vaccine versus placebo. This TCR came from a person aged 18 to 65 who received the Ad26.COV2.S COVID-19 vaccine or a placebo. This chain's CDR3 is CATSDSRGSDTQYF. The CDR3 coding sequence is TGTGCCACCAGTGATTCCAGGGGTTCAGATACGCAGTATTTT.